The next 28 T cell receptor beta chains were all read from a single sample in a study of OX40 agonist ivuxolimab in advanced cancers. TCRdb keeps only in-frame clones here, not all; method: immunoSEQ multiplex PCR. The data hold about 68,000 clones, with about 84% observed a single time. The sample was CD4+ or CD8+ T cells sorted from blood, taken in a trial of the OX40 agonist ivuxolimab. These receptors all stem from an adult with an advanced solid tumor such as melanoma, head and neck, liver or kidney cancer.

The chain employs TRBV5-1 and TRBJ2-7; D is unclear. Germline V lookup: CDR1 SGHRS, CDR2 YFSETQ. The CDR3 contains 13 residues. V was shortened by 0 bases and J by 7 bases, with 11 bases between the two germline ends. CDR3 nucleotides: TGCGCCAGCAGCTTGGCCGGCATGGGAGAGCAGTACTTC. This sequence encodes CASSLAGMGEQYF.

The chain links TRBV7-9 to TRBJ1-1; D is uncertain. Germline lookup yields CDR1 SEHNR and CDR2 FQNEAQ (reference sequence). The CDR3 has 15 residues. V was shortened by 2 bases and J by 1 base, with 11 bases between the two germline ends. The CDR3 loop reads CASSLYGRTNTEAFF. The CDR3 nucleotides read TGTGCCAGCAGCTTATACGGACGGACGAACACTGAAGCTTTCTTT. Together with reference TRBV7-9 and TRBJ1-1, the CDR3 gives the full variable domain: DTGVSQNPRHKITKRGQNVTFRCDPISEHNRLYWYRQTLGQGPEFLTYFQNEAQLEKSRLLSDRFSAERPKGSFSTLEIQRTEQGDSAMYLCASSLYGRTNTEAFFGQGTRLTVV.

This chain links TRBV7-2 with TRBJ1-4; the match to TRBD1 covers 8 bases. The junction had 11 bases not matched to a gene; V was cut back by 3 bases and J by 11 bases. The CDR3 runs 15 residues. The germline V gene has CDR1 SGHTA and CDR2 FQGNSA. CDR3 in DNA: TGTGCCAGCAGCTTTGGACAGGGCGGCGGGCTGAAACTGTTTTTT. It specifies CASSFGQGGGLKLFF.

This clone appeared once. The chain has TRBV9 and TRBJ2-1; 9 positions match TRBD2. The V gene's germline CDR1 is SGDLS and CDR2 YYNGEE. This CDR3 is 16 amino acids long. J was trimmed by 3 bases and V by 0 bases; bases with no gene match: 4. The CDR3 DNA is TGTGCCAGCAGCGTAGGTTTTAGCGGGGGCTACAATGAGCAGTTCTTC. Amino acid sequence: CASSVGFSGGYNEQFF.

V and J are TRBV11-3 and TRBJ1-4; no clear D gene. The CDR3 is made up of 18 amino acids. Trimming cost V 5 bases and J 3 bases, with 22 bases left between them. Germline lookup yields CDR1 SGHNT and CDR2 YENEEA. This chain's CDR3 is CASSPRCGGWTSNEKLFF. The CDR3 DNA is TGTGCCAGCAGCCCCCGATGCGGAGGGTGGACGTCTAATGAAAAACTGTTTTTT.

The chain joins TRBV4-3 to TRBJ2-2; possible D gene TRBD2, 5 bases. The CDR3 is 13 amino acids. Deletions cut 2 bases from V and 7 bases from J, with 8 bases between. Germline V gives CDR1 LGHNA, CDR2 YSLEER. CDR3 region: CASSQFRGGELFF. CDR3 DNA sequence: TGCGCCAGCAGCCAATTCCGGGGCGGGGAGCTGTTTTTT.

The chain combines TRBV6-1 with TRBJ1-5; D is perhaps TRBD1 (5 bases). V shed 1 base and J shed 6 bases, with 13 bases lying between them. The length of the CDR3 is 15 residues. CDR1 and CDR2 from the germline V gene are MNHNS and SASEGT. In DNA form, the CDR3 reads TGTGCCAGCAGTGAAGTAGGGCAGGGTTGTCAGCCCCAGCATTTT. It codes for CASSEVGQGCQPQHF.

The chain has TRBV9 and TRBJ1-1; possibly TRBD1 for D (5 bases). The germline V gene encodes CDR1 SGDLS and CDR2 YYNGEE. The CDR3 has 14 amino acids. V lost 0 bases and J lost 5, with 11 bases in between. The CDR3 loop is CASSVEGVGTEAFF. CDR3 DNA sequence: TGTGCCAGCAGCGTAGAAGGGGTGGGAACTGAAGCTTTCTTT.

About this clone itself: An end of the junction does not agree with germline; a read error may underlie this. The chain carries TRBV7-3 and TRBJ1-2, with 9 bases matching TRBD1. The CDR3 length is 14 residues. CDR1 is SGHTA and CDR2 is FQGTGA in the germline V gene. The CDR3 loop reads CASSLTGGDYGYTF. DNA for the CDR3: TGTGCCAGCAGCCTAACAGGGGGCGACTATGGCTACACCTTC.

V and J are TRBV4-1 and TRBJ2-2; 8 bases match TRBD2. Germline lookup yields CDR1 MGHRA and CDR2 YSYEKL. The J segment lost 6 bases and the V segment lost 4 bases, leaving 4 bases of the junction unmatched. The CDR3 is 14 amino acids. CDR3 region: CASSRHSGAGELFF. The CDR3 region has the DNA TGCGCCAGCAGCCGCCATAGCGGGGCCGGGGAGCTGTTTTTT.

The chain is built from TRBV7-2 and TRBJ2-3; D gene ambiguous. V lost 7 bases and J lost 4, with 9 bases in between. Germline V gene sequence: CDR1 SGHTA, CDR2 FQGNSA. The CDR3 runs 12 residues. DNA of the CDR3: TGTGCCAGCACCCTAGAGGCAGATACGCAGTATTTT. This translates into CASTLEADTQYF.

A single count supports this clone. The chain joins TRBV10-3 to TRBJ1-2; the match to TRBD1 covers 7 bases. The CDR3 is 11 amino acids. CDR1 ENHRY and CDR2 SYGVKD come from the germline V gene. V dropped 6 bases and J dropped 9; count of bases not matched to a gene: 4. This chain's CDR3 is CAIRTGDRYTF. In DNA, the CDR3 is TGTGCCATCAGAACAGGGGATCGCTACACCTTC.

This chain joins TRBV5-4 and TRBJ1-2; a possible D gene is TRBD1 (5 bases). CDR1 and CDR2 from the germline V gene are SGHNT and YYREEE (reference sequence). The CDR3 runs 13 residues. Trimming took off 2 bases at V and 3 bases at J, with 8 bases between the two ends. The CDR3 DNA is TGTGCCAGCAGCTTTGCAGGGCACTATGGCTACACCTTC. Its translation: CASSFAGHYGYTF. Using reference TRBV5-4 and TRBJ1-2 for the parts outside the CDR3, the full variable domain is ETGVTQSPTHLIKTRGQQVTLRCSSQSGHNTVSWYQQALGQGPQFIFQYYREEENGRGNFPPRFSGLQFPNYSSELNVNALELDDSALYLCASSFAGHYGYTFGSGTRLTVV.

The table lists this clone with a count of one. V is TRBV7-8 and J is TRBJ1-5; D possibly corresponds to TRBD1 (6 bases). CDR1 is SGHVS, CDR2 FQNEAQ, per germline. The CDR3 is 16 amino acids. V gave up 4 bases and J gave up 1 base, with 14 bases separating them. The CDR3 DNA reads TGTGCCAGCAGCTCTAGACAGGCGAACAGCAATCAGCCCCAGCATTTT. This gives the protein CASSSRQANSNQPQHF.

The rearrangement links TRBV28 to TRBJ1-2, with 7 bases fitting TRBD1. The CDR3 contains 13 residues. V trimming: 7 bases; J trimming: 8 bases; junction bases outside the gene matches: 10. Germline V gives CDR1 MDHEN, CDR2 SYDVKM. This CDR3 reads CASNPTGFGGYTF. For the CDR3, the DNA is TGTGCCAGCAACCCGACAGGGTTCGGAGGCTACACCTTC.

CDR3 nucleotide sequence: TGTGCCAGCAGCTTAGTTGGGGGGAAAAACATTCAGTACTTC. Encoded protein: CASSLVGGKNIQYF. The rearrangement links TRBV7-9 to TRBJ2-4; tentatively, D is TRBD2 (6 bases). The CDR3 runs to 14 residues. Germline loops: CDR1 SEHNR, CDR2 FQNEAQ (reference sequence). Trimming removed 1 base at V and 4 bases at J, with 8 bases between. Full variable domain (missing parts from reference TRBV7-9 and TRBJ2-4): DTGVSQNPRHKITKRGQNVTFRCDPISEHNRLYWYRQTLGQGPEFLTYFQNEAQLEKSRLLSDRFSAERPKGSFSTLEIQRTEQGDSAMYLCASSLVGGKNIQYFGAGTRLSVL.

This clone occurred once. The genes are TRBV2 and TRBJ2-3; D gene unclear. The CDR3 sequence is 14 residues long. CDR1 is SNHLY, CDR2 FYNNEI, per germline. V was cut by 4 bases and J by 5 bases, with 13 bases left in between. The CDR3 region is CASSVASLEDTQYF. The CDR3 DNA reads TGTGCCAGCAGTGTCGCCAGCTTGGAAGATACGCAGTATTTT.

The rearrangement uses TRBV11-3 and TRBJ1-1, with D unclear. V lost 1 base, J lost 2 bases, and 8 bases lay in between. Germline V gene lookup returns CDR1 SGHNT and CDR2 YENEEA. The CDR3 runs to 14 residues. The CDR3: CASSLAGPNTEAFF. The CDR3 DNA sequence: TGTGCCAGCAGCTTAGCGGGCCCTAACACTGAAGCTTTCTTT.

There are a few counts of this clone. The J gene is TRBJ2-5, the V gene TRBV7-2, with D perhaps TRBD1 (5 bases). Germline V gene data show CDR1 as SGHTA and CDR2 as FQGNSA. This CDR3 has 14 amino acids. Trimming left V 1 base short and J 5 bases short, with 11 bases between. The CDR3 DNA reads TGTGCCAGCAGCTTAGTTGGTTCAGGGGAGACCCAGTACTTC. This translates into CASSLVGSGETQYF.

The V and J genes are TRBV9 and TRBJ2-3; D is perhaps TRBD2 (5 bases). Germline lookup yields CDR1 SGDLS and CDR2 YYNGEE. V dropped 0 bases and J dropped 1 base, with 15 bases sitting between them. The CDR3 sequence is 17 residues long. CDR3 sequence: CASSVGTRGYGTDTQYF. The CDR3 coding sequence is TGTGCCAGCAGCGTAGGTACCCGGGGATATGGCACAGATACGCAGTATTTT.

This clone was recorded once. V is TRBV19 and J is TRBJ1-2; no clear D gene. Germline V gene lookup returns CDR1 LNHDA and CDR2 SQIVND (reference sequence). V was pared by 0 bases and J by 8 bases, with 13 bases between. The CDR3 has 14 residues. CDR3 sequence: CASSIDLLSRGYTF. CDR3 sequence (DNA): TGTGCCAGTAGTATAGATCTTCTCAGTAGGGGCTACACCTTC.

The J gene is TRBJ2-3, the V gene TRBV5-6; D may be TRBD2 (5 bases). Germline values: CDR1 SGHDT, CDR2 YYEEEE. Trimming took 0 bases from V and 1 from J, leaving 9 bases between them. This CDR3 region has 15 residues. The CDR3 here is CASSLVLGGTDTQYF. CDR3 in DNA: TGTGCCAGCAGCTTGGTACTAGGAGGCACAGATACGCAGTATTTT.

The chain recombines TRBV5-5 with TRBJ2-3; D is perhaps TRBD1 (5 bases). The ends were cut back, 0 bases at V and 4 bases at J, with 9 bases in the middle. There are 14 residues in the CDR3. Per the germline V gene, CDR1 is SGHKS and CDR2 is YYEKEE (reference sequence). CDR3 loop: CASSLVRAADTQYF. For the CDR3, the DNA is TGTGCCAGCAGCTTGGTCAGGGCCGCAGATACGCAGTATTTT.

The CDR3 DNA follows: TGTGCCAGCAGCTTAGTAGAGCAAGGCGAGCAGTACTTC. It specifies CASSLVEQGEQYF. V usage is TRBV7-9 and J usage is TRBJ2-7, with D unresolved. Per the germline V gene, CDR1 is SEHNR and CDR2 is FQNEAQ (reference sequence). The CDR3 has 13 residues. Trimming removed 1 base at V and 6 bases at J, with 10 bases between.

The V and J genes are TRBV19 and TRBJ2-1; TRBD1 might be the D (6 bases). V was cut by 3 bases and J by 3 bases, with 9 bases left in between. CDR3 length equals 14 residues. Germline CDR1 LNHDA, CDR2 SQIVND (reference sequence). Here the CDR3 DNA reads TGTGCCAGTAGTATGTTAGGGGGCTACAATGAGCAGTTCTTC. Translated: CASSMLGGYNEQFF.

V and J are TRBV19 and TRBJ2-6, with TRBD1 matching over 8 bases. The germline gives CDR1 LNHDA, CDR2 SQIVND (reference sequence). The CDR3 is 17 amino acids. With 2 bases clipped from V and 2 bases from J, the junction kept 5 bases outside the gene matches. The CDR3 bases are TGTGCCAGTAGTATACGACCGACAGGGGCTGGGGCCAACGTCCTGACTTTC. As protein: CASSIRPTGAGANVLTF.

The chain employs TRBV9 and TRBJ2-3; 10 bases are a match to TRBD1. CDR3 length: 15 residues. Germline V gene sequence: CDR1 SGDLS, CDR2 YYNGEE. V was pared by 0 bases and J by 4 bases, with 2 bases of the junction left unmatched. The CDR3 nucleotides read TGTGCCAGCAGCGTAGTAGGGACAGGGGCAGATACGCAGTATTTT. Its translation is CASSVVGTGADTQYF.

The V call is TRBV6-5, the J call TRBJ2-7; no firm D call. Germline V gene lookup returns CDR1 MNHEY and CDR2 SVGAGI. This CDR3 comprises 13 residues. V shed 6 bases and J shed 3 bases, with 12 bases lying between them. The CDR3 DNA reads TGTGCCAGCAGCTACGACAAGAACTACGAGCAGTACTTC. This codes for CASSYDKNYEQYF.